The present entry profiles one T cell receptor (beta chain) with its context. Germline CDR1 reads SQVTM; CDR2 reads ANQGSEA. The CDR3 sequence is 12 residues long. Trimming shortened V by 4 bases and J by 1 base, and 4 bases separated the two germline ends. This specimen belongs to a study of T-cell reconstitution after alpha-beta-depleted transplantation in children. Unique molecular identifiers were used in preparing the TCRbeta library. TCRdb re-analysed the PCR reads in MiXCR, keeping a single row per CDR3 protein. This table has 450,000 to 600,000 distinct CDR3 sequences, roughly 33% appearing once.

The genes are TRBV29-1 and TRBJ2-2; D not resolved. The source was PBMCs from the stem cell graft donor, collected from the stem cell graft. This receptor was identified in a human donor who donated a stem cell graft to a child with aplastic anemia. CDR3 residues: CSVAENTGELFF. The CDR3 DNA sequence: TGCAGCGTTGCAGAGAACACCGGGGAGCTGTTTTTT.